A single sample is the source of the 32 T cell receptor beta chains below, sequenced in a study of blood T cell repertoires in COVID-19. Generated by immunoSEQ multiplex PCR, the TCRdb table keeps only in-frame clones and is missing some. Of 140,000 to 150,000 clones detected, approximately 87% appear once; the ten largest clones hold 0.95% to 1.5%. The sequenced sample was PBMCs or T cells enriched from blood (not recorded which). The receptors derive from a young woman with acute COVID-19.

The chain couples TRBV7-9 to TRBJ2-7, with 7 bases matching TRBD1. Germline V lookup: CDR1 SEHNR, CDR2 FQNEAQ (reference sequence). This CDR3 region has 14 residues. V lost 5 bases and J lost 3; bases outside the gene matches: 7. CDR3 amino acids: CASSPVDRDYEQYF. Written as DNA, the CDR3 is TGTGCCAGCAGCCCCGTCGACAGGGACTACGAGCAGTACTTC.

The chain uses TRBV7-9 and TRBJ2-7; 8 bases match TRBD1. CDR3 size: 14 residues. The germline V gene has CDR1 SEHNR and CDR2 FQNEAQ (reference sequence). Trimming at V came to 4 bases and at J to 2 bases, leaving 4 bases not matched to a gene. The CDR3 DNA reads TGTGCCAGCAGCTCCGAGACAGGGGCCTACGAGCAGTACTTC. Translated, it gives CASSSETGAYEQYF.

Concerning this clone: The sample contains more than one DNA sequence encoding this CDR3. The chain is built from TRBV5-4 and TRBJ2-1; 8 nucleotides match TRBD2. From germline, CDR1 is SGHNT and CDR2 YYREEE (reference sequence). J gave up 6 bases and V 4 bases, and 9 bases lay outside the gene matches. This CDR3 region has 15 residues. CDR3 residues: CASSRAERGGNEQFF. DNA for the CDR3: TGTGCCAGCAGCAGAGCGGAACGGGGGGGCAATGAGCAGTTCTTC. Combining the CDR3 with reference TRBV5-4 and TRBJ2-1 gives the whole variable domain ETGVTQSPTHLIKTRGQQVTLRCSSQSGHNTVSWYQQALGQGPQFIFQYYREEENGRGNFPPRFSGLQFPNYSSELNVNALELDDSALYLCASSRAERGGNEQFFGPGTRLTVL.

This clone has a single count. The chain uses TRBV10-3 and TRBJ1-2; tentative D call: TRBD1 (6 bases). The germline V gene encodes CDR1 ENHRY and CDR2 SYGVKD. The V end was cut by 0 bases, the J end by 2 bases, with 10 bases between. There are 15 residues in the CDR3. The CDR3 is CAISESTQGNYGYTF. DNA for the CDR3: TGTGCCATCAGTGAGTCGACACAGGGCAACTATGGCTACACCTTC.

This clone was observed a single time. The genes are TRBV28 and TRBJ1-5, with 8 bases matching TRBD1. With 6 bases clipped from V and 6 bases from J, the junction kept 10 bases outside the gene matches. Germline CDR1 reads MDHEN; CDR2 reads SYDVKM. The CDR3 consists of 15 residues. CDR3 region: CASSLFQGATQPQHF. Written as DNA, the CDR3 is TGTGCCAGCAGCCTCTTTCAGGGGGCCACTCAGCCCCAGCATTTT.

CDR3 nucleotides: TGTGCCAGCAACCTAGACATGAGCGGGAGAGAGACCCAGTACTTC. This translates into CASNLDMSGRETQYF. The V call is TRBV28, the J call TRBJ2-5; 8 nucleotides line up with TRBD2. The junction had 11 bases not matched to a gene; V was cut back by 7 bases and J by 4 bases. Germline CDR1 and CDR2: MDHEN and SYDVKM. The CDR3 has 15 amino acids.

The rearrangement joins TRBV5-1 to TRBJ1-5; D might be TRBD1 (5 bases). The V and J ends lost 0 bases and 6 bases respectively, with 10 bases between them. Germline loops: CDR1 SGHRS, CDR2 YFSETQ. This CDR3 is built from 14 residues. The CDR3 reads CASSLAGGTQPQHF. The CDR3 DNA reads TGCGCCAGCAGCTTGGCGGGGGGAACTCAGCCCCAGCATTTT.

The chain recombines TRBV5-4 with TRBJ1-1; TRBD1 is a possible D gene (6 bases). The V end lost 0 bases, the J end lost 1 base, and 10 bases lay between the germline ends. The CDR3 spans 15 residues. Germline loops: CDR1 SGHNT, CDR2 YYREEE (reference sequence). The DNA for the CDR3 is TGTGCCAGCAGCTTGGCTTTGGGGGCGAACACTGAAGCTTTCTTT. Translated: CASSLALGANTEAFF. The complete variable domain, with remaining parts taken from reference TRBV5-4 and TRBJ1-1, reads ETGVTQSPTHLIKTRGQQVTLRCSSQSGHNTVSWYQQALGQGPQFIFQYYREEENGRGNFPPRFSGLQFPNYSSELNVNALELDDSALYLCASSLALGANTEAFFGQGTRLTVV.

The gene calls are TRBV7-6 and TRBJ2-3, with TRBD2 matching over 8 bases. Germline V lookup: CDR1 SGHVS, CDR2 FNYEAQ. Trimming removed 5 bases from V and 1 base from J; junction bases left unmatched: 5. This CDR3 spans 15 amino acids. The CDR3 nucleotides read TGTGCCAGCAGCCCGAGCGGGAGTGGCACAGATACGCAGTATTTT. Translating gives CASSPSGSGTDTQYF.

The chain recombines TRBV28 with TRBJ1-4, with D unclear. Trimming shortened V by 6 bases and J by 3 bases, and 14 bases separated the two germline ends. The CDR3 consists of 15 residues. In germline, CDR1 is MDHEN, CDR2 SYDVKM. The CDR3 DNA reads TGTGCCAGCAGCCCAGAAGGGAGTGCTAATGAAAAACTGTTTTTT. This encodes CASSPEGSANEKLFF.

The chain has TRBV5-4 and TRBJ2-7; 7 nucleotides match TRBD1. The CDR3 contains 15 residues. J was trimmed by 2 bases and V by 3 bases; bases with no gene match: 8. Germline CDR1 reads SGHNT; CDR2 reads YYREEE (reference sequence). The CDR3 DNA reads as TGTGCCAGCAGCTCCACAGGGGTAGGGACCTACGAGCAGTACTTC. It codes for CASSSTGVGTYEQYF.

This chain links TRBV4-3 with TRBJ2-7, with D hard to call. This CDR3 region has 15 residues. The germline gives CDR1 LGHNA, CDR2 YSLEER. Between the trimmed V and J ends, which lost 3 bases and 2 bases, there was a span of 14 bases. Here the CDR3 reads CASSQNAVQAYEQYF. For the CDR3, the DNA is TGCGCCAGCAGCCAGAATGCAGTTCAGGCCTACGAGCAGTACTTC.

The chain links TRBV4-3 to TRBJ2-5, with TRBD1 matching 7 bases. With V trimmed by 0 bases and J by 2 bases, 3 bases remained unmatched. Germline CDR1 and CDR2: LGHNA and YSLEER. The CDR3 is 15 residues long. The chain's CDR3 is CASSQDWDRQETQYF. DNA for the CDR3: TGCGCCAGCAGCCAAGATTGGGACAGACAAGAGACCCAGTACTTC.

This chain connects TRBV6-2 or TRBV6-3 to TRBJ2-5; 8 nucleotides match TRBD1. CDR1 and CDR2 (germline): MNHEY, SVGEGT. V lost 3 bases to trimming and J lost 5 bases; unmatched junction nucleotides: 14. There are 17 residues in the CDR3. Here the CDR3 reads CASSYMIGQGLEETQYF. In DNA form, the CDR3 reads TGTGCCAGCAGTTATATGATCGGACAGGGTTTGGAGGAGACCCAGTACTTC.

The chain links TRBV4-1 to TRBJ2-7; 7 bases are shared with TRBD2. The CDR3 extends over 16 amino acids. Germline CDR1 is MGHRA and CDR2 is YSYEKL. Trimming removed 0 bases from V and 4 bases from J; junction bases left unmatched: 9. CDR3 DNA: TGCGCCAGCAGCCAAGATGCGACTAGCTTCCGATACGAGCAGTACTTC. Protein product: CASSQDATSFRYEQYF.

The chain joins TRBV5-1 to TRBJ2-3; a weak D match, TRBD1 (5 bases). The germline V and J ends were trimmed by 0 bases and 0 bases, with 11 bases remaining between them. Per germline, CDR1 SGHRS and CDR2 YFSETQ. The CDR3 covers 16 residues. This chain's CDR3 is CASSLGEQASTDTQYF. DNA of the CDR3: TGCGCCAGCAGCTTGGGTGAACAGGCGAGCACAGATACGCAGTATTTT.

The V gene is TRBV3-1 (or the pseudogene TRBV3-2), the J gene TRBJ2-2; D is unclear. The CDR3 length is 16 residues. CDR1 and CDR2 from the germline V gene are LGHDT and YNNKEL (reference sequence). The germline V and J ends were trimmed by 1 base and 4 bases, with 13 bases remaining between them. As DNA, the CDR3 is TGTGCCAGCAGCCAAGGACTTACAACGGGCACCGGGGAGCTGTTTTTT. Translated: CASSQGLTTGTGELFF.

The chain uses TRBV3-1 (or the pseudogene TRBV3-2) and TRBJ1-5, with D possibly matching TRBD1 (5 bases). Trimming left V 1 base short and J 6 bases short, with 10 bases between. Looked up from germline, CDR1 is LGHDT and CDR2 is YNNKEL (reference sequence). The CDR3 totals 14 residues. Here the CDR3 DNA reads TGTGCCAGCAGCCAAGTTTGGGGGGGTCAGCCCCAGCATTTT. It translates to CASSQVWGGQPQHF.

The V gene is TRBV9, the J gene TRBJ2-7, with 10 bases identical to TRBD2. Per germline, CDR1 SGDLS and CDR2 YYNGEE. The CDR3 totals 15 residues. Unmatched junction bases numbered 8, after V lost 4 bases and J lost 4 bases. CDR3 sequence (DNA): TGTGCCAGCAGCCCCGGGGCTAGCGGGAGATACGAGCAGTACTTC. This translates into CASSPGASGRYEQYF. The complete variable domain, with remaining parts taken from reference TRBV9 and TRBJ2-7, reads DSGVTQTPKHLITATGQRVTLRCSPRSGDLSVYWYQQSLDQGLQFLIQYYNGEERAKGNILERFSAQQFPDLHSELNLSSLELGDSALYFCASSPGASGRYEQYFGPGTRLTVT.

The CDR3 DNA is TGTGCCAGCAGCCCAAGACAGGGTACCTACGAGCAGTACTTC. Translation gives CASSPRQGTYEQYF. The gene calls are TRBV7-2 and TRBJ2-7; 7 bases line up with TRBD1. V lost 5 bases and J lost 2; bases outside the gene matches: 6. This CDR3 spans 14 amino acids. Per germline, CDR1 SGHTA and CDR2 FQGNSA.

The chain uses TRBV13 and TRBJ1-2; TRBD1 matches 7 bases. The CDR3 runs to 15 residues. V was pared by 4 bases and J by 1 base, with 6 bases of the junction left unmatched. Germline V gene lookup returns CDR1 PRHDT and CDR2 FYEKMQ (reference sequence). CDR3 in amino acids: CASSSPGQINYGYTF. The CDR3 nucleotides are TGTGCCAGCAGCTCCCCGGGACAGATTAACTATGGCTACACCTTC.

This chain connects TRBV6-5 to TRBJ1-5; 7 nucleotides align to TRBD1. Germline V gene sequence: CDR1 MNHEY, CDR2 SVGAGI. The CDR3 spans 13 residues. The V and J ends lost 5 bases and 6 bases, in that order; junction bases with no gene match: 4. The CDR3 spells CASSRDSSQPQHF. The DNA of the CDR3 is TGTGCCAGCAGTCGGGACAGTAGTCAGCCCCAGCATTTT.

This clone appeared once. The rearrangement uses TRBV24-1 and TRBJ1-2; TRBD1 agrees at 10 bases. This CDR3 spans 16 amino acids. V was clipped by 0 bases and J by 4 bases; unmatched bases: 4. The V gene's germline CDR1 is KGHDR and CDR2 SFDVKD. The CDR3 here is CATSDLRTGGSYGYTF. CDR3 nucleotide sequence: TGTGCCACCAGTGATTTGCGGACAGGGGGATCCTATGGCTACACCTTC.

The chain recombines TRBV2 with TRBJ2-3; the D gene is possibly TRBD2 (5 bases). The CDR3 covers 14 residues. V dropped 8 bases and J dropped 2 bases, with 14 bases sitting between them. The germline gives CDR1 SNHLY, CDR2 FYNNEI. Here the CDR3 DNA reads TGTGCCAGCCTCCTAGAGGGTCCCACAGATACGCAGTATTTT. Protein: CASLLEGPTDTQYF.

This chain connects TRBV5-1 to TRBJ2-1, with 8 bases fitting TRBD1. In germline, CDR1 is SGHRS, CDR2 YFSETQ. Trimming cost V 7 bases and J 4 bases; bases outside gene matches: 7. The CDR3 is 14 amino acids. The CDR3 bases are TGCGCCAGCGGGCCGGGACAGGAGTACAATGAGCAGTTCTTC. Translated: CASGPGQEYNEQFF.

The J gene is TRBJ2-1, the V gene TRBV2; D is undetermined. V was clipped by 4 bases and J by 5 bases, with 9 bases between them. CDR1 SNHLY and CDR2 FYNNEI come from the germline V gene. There are 13 residues in the CDR3. The CDR3 loop reads CASSVNIDNEQFF. In DNA, the CDR3 is TGTGCCAGCAGTGTGAACATCGACAATGAGCAGTTCTTC.

Concerning this clone itself: The same CDR3 can be traced to other DNA sequences in this sample. The chain joins TRBV6-2 or TRBV6-3 to TRBJ1-2, with 9 bases aligning to TRBD1. This CDR3 contains 12 residues. V was pared by 5 bases and J by 5 bases, with 0 bases of the junction left unmatched. From germline, CDR1 is MNHEY and CDR2 SVGEGT. CDR3 protein: CASSGTGYGYTF. In nucleotides, the CDR3 is TGTGCCAGCAGTGGGACAGGGTATGGCTACACCTTC.

The chain recombines TRBV18 with TRBJ1-3, with D hard to call. V was shortened by 3 bases and J by 0 bases, with 9 bases between the two germline ends. Germline V gene data show CDR1 as KGHSH and CDR2 as LQKENI. The CDR3 loop spans 15 amino acids. CDR3: CASSPPSSSGNTIYF. The CDR3 coding sequence is TGTGCCAGCTCACCCCCGTCCAGCTCTGGAAACACCATATATTTT.

V gene TRBV7-9 combines with J gene TRBJ1-1; D is ambiguous. V was shortened by 8 bases and J by 0 bases, with 10 bases between the two germline ends. The CDR3 runs to 13 residues. Per germline, CDR1 SEHNR and CDR2 FQNEAQ (reference sequence). The CDR3 DNA reads TGTGCCAGCGTGGAGGGTTTGAACACTGAAGCTTTCTTT. Protein: CASVEGLNTEAFF.

The chain combines TRBV19 with TRBJ1-3; D is ambiguous. Germline V gene lookup returns CDR1 LNHDA and CDR2 SQIVND (reference sequence). Trimming left V 8 bases short and J 0 bases short, with 8 bases between. The CDR3 runs to 13 residues. The CDR3 here is CASAGGSGNTIYF. The CDR3 DNA reads as TGTGCCAGTGCTGGCGGCTCTGGAAACACCATATATTTT.

The chain recombines TRBV7-3 with TRBJ1-1; D is unresolved. This CDR3 region has 13 residues. Germline CDR1 is SGHTA and CDR2 is FQGTGA. The V gene lost 2 bases and the J gene lost 6 bases, with 10 bases spanning the gap. DNA for the CDR3: TGTGCCAGCAGCTTAGGAGTTGGCGCTGAAGCTTTCTTT. Residues: CASSLGVGAEAFF. Full variable domain (outside the CDR3, taken from reference TRBV7-3 and TRBJ1-1): GAGVSQTPSNKVTEKGKYVELRCDPISGHTALYWYRQSLGQGPEFLIYFQGTGAADDSGLPNDRFFAVRPEGSVSTLKIQRTERGDSAVYLCASSLGVGAEAFFGQGTRLTVV.

V gene TRBV6-5 combines with J gene TRBJ1-2, with 10 nucleotides matching TRBD1. CDR1 MNHEY and CDR2 SVGAGI come from the germline V gene. V shed 7 bases and J 2 bases; nucleotides not matched to a gene: 1. CDR3 length equals 13 residues. The CDR3 bases are TGTGCCAGCATGACAGGGGGCAACTATGGCTACACCTTC. Translation: CASMTGGNYGYTF.